The 27 T cell receptor beta chains given below trace back to one sample, sequenced in a study of blood T cell repertoires in COVID-19. This table comes from immunoSEQ multiplex PCR, and its TCRdb copy is limited to in-frame clones, with some not included. In the table there are tens of thousands of clones, 80% of which are singletons. The sample taken for sequencing was peripheral blood. The receptors here all came from a human donor in a cohort sampled during active COVID-19.

The V gene is TRBV5-4, the J gene TRBJ2-3; 8 positions match TRBD2. V trimming: 4 bases; J trimming: 9 bases; junction bases outside the gene matches: 16. There are 16 residues in the CDR3. Germline V gene data show CDR1 as SGHNT and CDR2 as YYREEE (reference sequence). The CDR3 DNA follows: TGTGCCAGCAGCCCGGGGGGGACGAACAGGGAAGGCACGCAGTATTTT. Translated, it gives CASSPGGTNREGTQYF.

The chain employs TRBV10-1 and TRBJ1-1; D might be TRBD1 (5 bases). Trimming shortened V by 11 bases and J by 1 base, and 11 bases separated the two germline ends. The CDR3 totals 12 residues. CDR1 WNHNN and CDR2 SYGVQD come from the germline V gene (reference sequence). CDR3 in amino acids: CASAGGNTEAFF. In DNA, the CDR3 is TGCGCCTCGGCGGGGGGGAACACTGAAGCTTTCTTT.

Comment on this clone: The junction differs from germline at one of its ends, possibly a read error. The rearrangement joins TRBV7-2 to TRBJ2-7; a weak D match, TRBD1 (5 bases). The germline V gene has CDR1 SGHTA and CDR2 FQGNSA. This CDR3 has 14 residues. CDR3 nucleotides: TGTGCCAGCAGCTTAGCCGGACATCTGGGCGAGCAGCACTTC. The encoded protein is CASSLAGHLGEQHF.

V usage is TRBV7-6 and J usage is TRBJ2-1; 9 nucleotides match TRBD2. J gave up 10 bases and V 5 bases, and 15 bases lay outside the gene matches. Germline V gene sequence: CDR1 SGHVS, CDR2 FNYEAQ. The CDR3 spans 16 residues. As DNA, the CDR3 is TGTGCCAGCAGCAACCCTCTAGCGGGACAACAAGGGGAGCAGTTCTTC. As protein: CASSNPLAGQQGEQFF.

The chain employs TRBV3-1 (or the pseudogene TRBV3-2) and TRBJ1-2, with 8 bases lining up with TRBD1. In germline, CDR1 is LGHDT, CDR2 YNNKEL (reference sequence). The CDR3 is made up of 16 amino acids. Trimming took 2 bases from V and 4 from J; bases not matched to a gene: 9. CDR3 region: CASSQLDRAVAYGYTF. The CDR3, as DNA: TGTGCCAGCAGCCAACTGGACAGGGCCGTCGCCTATGGCTACACCTTC.

The V call is TRBV5-1, the J call TRBJ2-7; 10 bases agree with TRBD1. The length of the CDR3 is 16 residues. Trimming took 4 bases from V and 8 from J; bases not matched to a gene: 15. The V gene's germline CDR1 is SGHRS and CDR2 YFSETQ. The CDR3 region is CASSTRSGTGDWQQYF. The CDR3 DNA reads as TGCGCCAGCAGCACTAGATCCGGGACAGGGGACTGGCAGCAGTACTTC.

This chain connects TRBV28 to TRBJ1-1; the D gene is possibly TRBD1 (5 bases). Per the germline V gene, CDR1 is MDHEN and CDR2 is SYDVKM. V lost 3 bases and J lost 5, with 13 bases in between. This CDR3 region has 14 residues. The CDR3 DNA sequence: TGTGCCAGCAGTTTGCGCAGGGTGGAAACTGAAGCTTTCTTT. Translated, it gives CASSLRRVETEAFF.

The sample holds one count of this clone. The gene calls are TRBV6-5 and TRBJ1-1, with 7 bases matching TRBD1. There are 14 residues in the CDR3. J gave up 5 bases and V 6 bases, and 9 bases lay outside the gene matches. The germline V gene has CDR1 MNHEY and CDR2 SVGAGI. Here the CDR3 DNA reads TGTGCCAGCAGATCCGACAGGGTCGGGACTGAAGCTTTCTTT. The encoded protein is CASRSDRVGTEAFF.

The rearrangement uses TRBV20-1 and TRBJ2-7; D may be TRBD1 (5 bases). From germline, CDR1 is DFQATT and CDR2 SNEGSKA (reference sequence). Trimming took off 3 bases at V and 5 bases at J, with 20 bases between the two ends. The CDR3 length is 15 residues. As DNA, the CDR3 is TGCAGTGCTAGTCCTCATAACAGGATAAAAAACGAGCAGTACTTC. This codes for CSASPHNRIKNEQYF.

This chain joins TRBV5-8 and TRBJ1-5; 8 nucleotides match TRBD1. This CDR3 has 15 amino acids. CDR1 is SGHTS, CDR2 YDEGEE, per germline. The junction had 8 bases not matched to a gene; V was cut back by 5 bases and J by 4 bases. CDR3 nucleotide sequence: TGTGCCAGCAGTGAATGGGACAGGACGAATCAGCCCCAGCATTTT. Translated, it gives CASSEWDRTNQPQHF.

This clone was detected once. V usage is TRBV11-1 and J usage is TRBJ2-7; TRBD2 is a possible D gene (6 bases). From germline, CDR1 is SGHAT and CDR2 FQDESV (reference sequence). V lost 2 bases and J 2 bases, leaving 16 bases between the germline ends. This CDR3 contains 16 residues. CDR3 sequence reads: CASSLNGGTPTYEQYF. The CDR3 DNA follows: TGTGCCAGCAGCTTAAATGGCGGGACTCCAACCTACGAGCAGTACTTC. The full variable domain, its missing parts supplied by reference TRBV11-1 and TRBJ2-7, is EAEVAQSPRYKITEKSQAVAFWCDPISGHATLYWYRQILGQGPELLVQFQDESVVDDSQLPKDRFSAERLKGVDSTLKIQPAELGDSAMYLCASSLNGGTPTYEQYFGPGTRLTVT.

This chain connects TRBV10-2 to TRBJ2-3; unclear D gene. The V end lost 0 bases, the J end lost 6 bases, and 7 bases lay between the germline ends. CDR3 length: 13 amino acids. Germline CDR1 WSHSY, CDR2 SAAADI. CDR3 residues: CASSESYRDTQYF. CDR3 sequence (DNA): TGCGCCAGCAGTGAGTCGTACCGGGATACGCAGTATTTT.

This clone appeared a few times. The rearrangement uses TRBV18 and TRBJ1-5; 8 bases match TRBD1. Germline-derived CDR1 and CDR2 are KGHSH and LQKENI. The trim removed 6 bases at V and 2 bases at J, leaving 0 bases unmatched. The CDR3 totals 13 residues. Written as DNA, the CDR3 is TGTGCCAGCTCGGGACAGGGCAATCAGCCCCAGCATTTT. The encoded protein is CASSGQGNQPQHF.

This clone came up once. This chain connects TRBV11-3 to TRBJ2-6; D might be TRBD2 (5 bases). The CDR3 extends over 20 amino acids. Trimming left V 0 bases short and J 2 bases short, with 20 bases between. CDR1 and CDR2 (germline): SGHNT, YENEEA. CDR3 sequence: CASSLEFLALAGAGANVLTF. The DNA of the CDR3 is TGTGCCAGCAGCTTAGAGTTCCTAGCCCTTGCCGGGGCTGGGGCCAACGTCCTGACTTTC.

The chain is built from TRBV3-1 (or the pseudogene TRBV3-2) and TRBJ2-2, with TRBD2 matching over 9 bases. CDR1 is LGHDT, CDR2 YNNKEL, per germline (reference sequence). There are 15 residues in the CDR3. V was pared by 4 bases and J by 6 bases, with 6 bases of the junction left unmatched. DNA for the CDR3: TGTGCCAGCAGCCTCCGGCGGGAGGGCGCCGGGGAGCTGTTTTTT. It is translated as CASSLRREGAGELFF.

The V and J genes are TRBV4-1 and TRBJ2-7, with D perhaps TRBD2 (6 bases). Trimming stripped 5 bases from V and 3 bases from J, with 17 bases between. The CDR3 has 15 residues. Germline lookup yields CDR1 MGHRA and CDR2 YSYEKL. The CDR3 nucleotides are TGCGCCAGCAGCTACAACGGGGGTGGGGGCTACGAGCAGTACTTC. Its translation: CASSYNGGGGYEQYF.

The chain employs TRBV3-1 (or the pseudogene TRBV3-2) and TRBJ1-2, with TRBD1 matching over 7 bases. The V gene end was trimmed by 4 bases and the J gene end by 0 bases; junction bases not matched to a gene: 14. CDR3 length: 18 residues. Germline CDR1 reads LGHDT; CDR2 reads YNNKEL (reference sequence). In nucleotides, the CDR3 is TGTGCCAGCAGCCCGAGACAGGGCGTAATGCTAGCTAACTATGGCTACACCTTC. It codes for CASSPRQGVMLANYGYTF.

CDR3 region: CASSYGDSSYEQYF. In DNA form, the CDR3 reads TGTGCCAGCAGCTATGGGGACAGCTCCTACGAGCAGTACTTC. The chain has TRBV7-2 and TRBJ2-7, with TRBD1 matching 7 bases. The CDR3 is made up of 14 amino acids. V lost 4 bases, J lost 0 bases, and 3 bases stayed unmatched. Per germline, CDR1 SGHTA and CDR2 FQGNSA.

Here the CDR3 reads CASSSISRGTVTYEQYF. As DNA, the CDR3 is TGTGCCAGCAGTTCCATATCTAGGGGGACAGTGACTTACGAGCAGTACTTC. This chain uses TRBV6-2 or TRBV6-3 with TRBJ2-7; 7 bases align to TRBD1. Germline lookup yields CDR1 MNHEY and CDR2 SVGEGT. The CDR3 runs to 17 residues. V dropped 4 bases and J dropped 4; count of bases not matched to a gene: 16.

This clone was detected only a few times. This sequence joins TRBV6-5 and TRBJ2-5; tentative D call: TRBD2 (6 bases). The CDR3 is 15 residues long. Trimming stripped 6 bases from V and 5 bases from J, with 19 bases between. Per the germline V gene, CDR1 is MNHEY and CDR2 is SVGAGI. The CDR3 nucleotides are TGTGCCAGCAGCCTTTACGGAGGGGCCTGGGAGACCCAGTACTTC. Its translation: CASSLYGGAWETQYF.

The V call is TRBV7-2, the J call TRBJ2-2, with D perhaps matching TRBD1 (5 bases). Germline values: CDR1 SGHTA, CDR2 FQGNSA. V lost 2 bases and J lost 2, with 15 bases in between. This CDR3 spans 17 amino acids. CDR3 loop: CASSLRWGSQNTGELFF. The DNA of the CDR3 is TGTGCCAGCAGCTTAAGGTGGGGCTCCCAAAACACCGGGGAGCTGTTTTTT.

This rearrangement joins TRBV7-3 to TRBJ2-5, with D possibly being TRBD2 (6 bases). The CDR3 totals 15 residues. V was cut by 1 base and J by 1 base, with 10 bases left in between. CDR1 is SGHTA and CDR2 is FQGTGA in the germline V gene. CDR3 DNA: TGTGCCAGCAGCTTAAGAGGCGGGGTCCAAGAGACCCAGTACTTC. Translation gives CASSLRGGVQETQYF.

The chain uses TRBV3-1 (or the pseudogene TRBV3-2) and TRBJ1-1; 7 bases line up with TRBD1. Germline-derived CDR1 and CDR2 are LGHDT and YNNKEL (reference sequence). The J segment lost 1 base and the V segment lost 1 base, leaving 15 bases of the junction unmatched. The CDR3 sequence is 19 residues long. CDR3 nucleotide sequence: TGTGCCAGCAGCCAAGGGGGCTCTGACAGGGTAAGGAGGAACACTGAAGCTTTCTTT. Its protein product is CASSQGGSDRVRRNTEAFF.

Ten or more counts support this clone. The chain links TRBV4-1 to TRBJ2-7, with D unresolved. The V end lost 0 bases, the J end lost 4 bases, and 7 bases lay between the germline ends. The CDR3 consists of 13 residues. CDR1 and CDR2 from the germline V gene are MGHRA and YSYEKL. The CDR3, as DNA: TGCGCCAGCAGCCAAGATATCCTATACGAGCAGTACTTC. Translating gives CASSQDILYEQYF.

Remarks on this clone: Additional DNA sequences in this sample encode the identical CDR3. CDR3 amino acids: CASRNQGSGANVLTF. DNA of the CDR3: TGTGCCAGCAGGAATCAGGGGTCAGGGGCCAACGTCCTGACTTTC. The chain combines TRBV28 with TRBJ2-6; tentatively, D is TRBD1 (6 bases). Germline values: CDR1 MDHEN, CDR2 SYDVKM. The CDR3 is 15 amino acids. V shed 6 bases and J shed 4 bases, with 13 bases lying between them.

V is TRBV2 and J is TRBJ1-1, with TRBD1 as a possible D gene (5 bases). In germline, CDR1 is SNHLY, CDR2 FYNNEI. V lost 7 bases and J lost 5, with 11 bases in between. The CDR3 totals 12 residues. The CDR3 spells CASNRGLTEAFF. In nucleotides, the CDR3 is TGTGCCAGCAATCGGGGGTTGACTGAAGCTTTCTTT.

The chain is built from TRBV3-1 (or the pseudogene TRBV3-2) and TRBJ2-7, with 9 bases matching TRBD2. CDR3 length: 15 residues. Trimming removed 0 bases from V and 7 bases from J; junction bases left unmatched: 7. The germline gives CDR1 LGHDT, CDR2 YNNKEL (reference sequence). For the CDR3, the DNA is TGTGCCAGCAGCCAAGAGAGTAGCGGGAGATCTGAGCAGTACTTC. It encodes CASSQESSGRSEQYF.